This TCR beta chain was identified in a study of cytomegalovirus exposure and HLA in healthy donors. Study overall: Around 89 million unique TCRs from HLA-typed donors made up an early data release. Findings and limits, study-wide: Rarity characterized most TCR sequences, yet some public TCRs appeared in many donors. Researchers had no immune exposure information except CMV serostatus available.

Comments on this clone: Antigen unknown.

The CDR3 runs 14 residues. Trimming pared 6 bases from V and 4 bases from J, leaving 15 bases between. CDR1 is MNHEY and CDR2 is SVGAGI in the germline V gene. Vbeta (60) and Jbeta (13) primers were used in the PCR. Sequencing was performed with immunoSEQ multiplex PCR; in TCRdb, only in-frame clones are kept and a portion is missing. The repertoire has just under 65,000 clones, around three quarters of them found once; the top ten carry about 4.5%. The receptor was isolated from a woman in her twenties or thirties in good health and CMV-seronegative. The sample was PBMCs. The rearrangement uses TRBV6-5 and TRBJ1-2; a weak D match, TRBD1 (5 bases). The CDR3 nucleotides read TGTGCCAGCAGGCCGAGGACATCAACCTATGGCTACACCTTC. It translates to CASRPRTSTYGYTF.